Below, one T cell receptor beta chain is given with its context. The record originates from a study of blood T cell repertoires in COVID-19. Background on the study: Samples of COVID-19 (acute and convalescent) were obtained from the United States, Italy and Spain.

CDR1 is SEHNR, CDR2 FQNEAQ, per germline (reference sequence). The CDR3 has 14 amino acids. V trimming: 5 bases; J trimming: 8 bases; junction bases outside the gene matches: 6. Measured with immunoSEQ multiplex PCR; TCRdb has only the in-frame clones, and not every one. Here the sample spans 50,000 to 85,000 clones, just under 80% being singletons. The sample comprised peripheral blood. The chain joins TRBV7-9 to TRBJ1-4; 9 nucleotides match TRBD1. The receptor comes from a human donor in a cohort sampled during active COVID-19. The CDR3 DNA is TGTGCCAGCAGCCTAGGGACAGGGAGAGAAAAACTGTTTTTT. This translates into CASSLGTGREKLFF. The full variable domain, its missing parts supplied by reference TRBV7-9 and TRBJ1-4, is DTGVSQNPRHKITKRGQNVTFRCDPISEHNRLYWYRQTLGQGPEFLTYFQNEAQLEKSRLLSDRFSAERPKGSFSTLEIQRTEQGDSAMYLCASSLGTGREKLFFGSGTQLSVL.